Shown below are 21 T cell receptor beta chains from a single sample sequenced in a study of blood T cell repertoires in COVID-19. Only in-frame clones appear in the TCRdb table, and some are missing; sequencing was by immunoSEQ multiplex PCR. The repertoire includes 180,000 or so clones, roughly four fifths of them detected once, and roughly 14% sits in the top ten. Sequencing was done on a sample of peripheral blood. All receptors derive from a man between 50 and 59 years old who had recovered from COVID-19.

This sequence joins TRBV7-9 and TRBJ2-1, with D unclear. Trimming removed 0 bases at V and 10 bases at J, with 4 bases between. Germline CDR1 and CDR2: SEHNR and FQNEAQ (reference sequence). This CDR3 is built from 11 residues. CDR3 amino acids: CASSLAQEQFF. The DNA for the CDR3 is TGTGCCAGCAGCTTAGCCCAGGAGCAGTTCTTC.

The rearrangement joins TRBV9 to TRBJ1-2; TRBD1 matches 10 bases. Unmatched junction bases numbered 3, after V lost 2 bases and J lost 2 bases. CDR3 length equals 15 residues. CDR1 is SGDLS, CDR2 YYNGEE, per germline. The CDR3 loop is CASSVGTGDNYGYTF. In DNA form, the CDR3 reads TGTGCCAGCAGCGTGGGGACAGGGGACAACTATGGCTACACCTTC. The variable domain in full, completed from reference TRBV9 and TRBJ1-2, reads DSGVTQTPKHLITATGQRVTLRCSPRSGDLSVYWYQQSLDQGLQFLIQYYNGEERAKGNILERFSAQQFPDLHSELNLSSLELGDSALYFCASSVGTGDNYGYTFGSGTRLTVV.

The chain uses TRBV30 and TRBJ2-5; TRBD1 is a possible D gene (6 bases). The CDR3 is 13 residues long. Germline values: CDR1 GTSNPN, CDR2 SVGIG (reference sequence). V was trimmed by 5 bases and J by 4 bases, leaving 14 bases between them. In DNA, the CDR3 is TGTGCCTGGGAAAAGACCAGGGGAGAGACCCAGTACTTC. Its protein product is CAWEKTRGETQYF.

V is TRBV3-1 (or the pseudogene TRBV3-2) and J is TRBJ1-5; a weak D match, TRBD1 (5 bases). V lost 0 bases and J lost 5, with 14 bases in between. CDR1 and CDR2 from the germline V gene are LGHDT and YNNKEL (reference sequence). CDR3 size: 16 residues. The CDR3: CASSQDMGGVDQPQHF. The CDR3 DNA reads TGTGCCAGCAGCCAAGATATGGGGGGGGTTGATCAGCCCCAGCATTTT.

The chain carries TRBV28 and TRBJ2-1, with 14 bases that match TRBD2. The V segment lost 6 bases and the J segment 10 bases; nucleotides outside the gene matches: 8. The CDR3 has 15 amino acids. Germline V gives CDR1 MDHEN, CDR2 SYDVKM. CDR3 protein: CASSSRGLAGDEQFF. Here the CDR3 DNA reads TGTGCCAGCAGCAGCAGGGGACTAGCGGGAGACGAGCAGTTCTTC.

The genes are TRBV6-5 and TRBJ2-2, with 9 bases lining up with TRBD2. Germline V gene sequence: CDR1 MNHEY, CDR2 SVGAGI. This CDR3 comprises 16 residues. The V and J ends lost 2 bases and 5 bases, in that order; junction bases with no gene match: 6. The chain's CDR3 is CASSYVAGGPTGELFF. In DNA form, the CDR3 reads TGTGCCAGCAGTTACGTCGCGGGAGGGCCAACCGGGGAGCTGTTTTTT.

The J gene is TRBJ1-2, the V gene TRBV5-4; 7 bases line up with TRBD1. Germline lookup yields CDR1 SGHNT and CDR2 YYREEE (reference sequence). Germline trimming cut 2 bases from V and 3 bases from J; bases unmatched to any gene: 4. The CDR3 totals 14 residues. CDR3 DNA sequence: TGTGCCAGCAGCTTCCCAGGGGGATACTATGGCTACACCTTC. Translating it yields CASSFPGGYYGYTF.

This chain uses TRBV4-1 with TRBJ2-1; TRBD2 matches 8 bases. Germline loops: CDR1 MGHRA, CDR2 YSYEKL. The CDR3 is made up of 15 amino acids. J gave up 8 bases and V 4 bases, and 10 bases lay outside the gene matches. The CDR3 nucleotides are TGCGCCAGCAGCCGGAGCGGGAGAGGCACCCATGAGCAGTTCTTC. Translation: CASSRSGRGTHEQFF.

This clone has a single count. The CDR3 region is CASSLADIGETQYF. In DNA, the CDR3 is TGCGCCAGCAGCTTGGCTGACATCGGAGAGACCCAGTACTTC. This chain connects TRBV5-1 to TRBJ2-5, with D unresolved. CDR3 length: 14 amino acids. Germline V lookup: CDR1 SGHRS, CDR2 YFSETQ. V dropped 0 bases and J dropped 4 bases, with 10 bases sitting between them.

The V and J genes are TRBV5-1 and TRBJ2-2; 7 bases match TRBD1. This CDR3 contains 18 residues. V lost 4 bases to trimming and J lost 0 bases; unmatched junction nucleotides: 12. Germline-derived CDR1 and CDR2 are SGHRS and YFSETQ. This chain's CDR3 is CASSISITGTANTGELFF. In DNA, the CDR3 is TGCGCCAGCAGCATATCTATTACCGGGACAGCGAACACCGGGGAGCTGTTTTTT.

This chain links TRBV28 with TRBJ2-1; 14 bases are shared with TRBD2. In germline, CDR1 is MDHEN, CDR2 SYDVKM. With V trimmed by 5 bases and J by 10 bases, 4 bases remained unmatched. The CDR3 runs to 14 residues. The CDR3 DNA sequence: TGTGCCAGCAGTAAGGGGACTAGCGGGAGAGAGCAGTTCTTC. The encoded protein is CASSKGTSGREQFF.

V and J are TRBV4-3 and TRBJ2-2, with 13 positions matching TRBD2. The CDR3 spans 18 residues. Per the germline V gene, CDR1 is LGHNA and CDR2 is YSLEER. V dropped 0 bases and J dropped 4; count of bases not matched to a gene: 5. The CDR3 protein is CASSQELAGGPGTGELFF. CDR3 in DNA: TGCGCCAGCAGCCAAGAACTAGCGGGAGGGCCTGGCACCGGGGAGCTGTTTTTT.

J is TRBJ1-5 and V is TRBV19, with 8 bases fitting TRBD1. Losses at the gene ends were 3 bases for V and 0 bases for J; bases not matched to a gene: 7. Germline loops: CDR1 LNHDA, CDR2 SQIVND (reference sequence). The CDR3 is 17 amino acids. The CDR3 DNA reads TGTGCCAGTAGTATTTATCAGGGGGCAGCTAGCAATCAGCCCCAGCATTTT. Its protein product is CASSIYQGAASNQPQHF.

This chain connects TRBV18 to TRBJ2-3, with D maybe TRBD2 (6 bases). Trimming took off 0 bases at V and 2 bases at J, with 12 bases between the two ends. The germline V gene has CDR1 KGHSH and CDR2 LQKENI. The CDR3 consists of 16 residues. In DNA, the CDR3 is TGTGCCAGCTCACCACCGGGGGGACGCCCCACAGATACGCAGTATTTT. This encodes CASSPPGGRPTDTQYF.

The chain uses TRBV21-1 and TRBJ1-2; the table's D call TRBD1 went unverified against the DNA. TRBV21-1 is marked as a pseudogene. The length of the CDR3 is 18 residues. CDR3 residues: CASSLLSDRGRLHGGYTF. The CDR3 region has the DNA TGTGCCAGCAGCCTTCTCTCGGACAGGGGGCGCCTTCATGGTGGCTACACCTTC.

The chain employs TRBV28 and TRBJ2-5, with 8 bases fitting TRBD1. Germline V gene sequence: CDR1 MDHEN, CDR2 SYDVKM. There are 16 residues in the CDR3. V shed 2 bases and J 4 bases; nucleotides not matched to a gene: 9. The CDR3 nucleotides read TGTGCCAGCAGTTTACTCTACAGGGGGTCGCGAGAGACCCAGTACTTC. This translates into CASSLLYRGSRETQYF.

CDR3: CASSHQGQGGFRAFF. CDR3 nucleotide sequence: TGTGCCAGCAGCCATCAAGGACAGGGAGGATTTAGAGCTTTCTTT. The chain couples TRBV3-1 (or the pseudogene TRBV3-2) to TRBJ1-1, with 8 bases that match TRBD1. V dropped 3 bases and J dropped 10; count of bases not matched to a gene: 13. The V gene's germline CDR1 is LGHDT and CDR2 YNNKEL (reference sequence). The CDR3 extends over 15 amino acids.

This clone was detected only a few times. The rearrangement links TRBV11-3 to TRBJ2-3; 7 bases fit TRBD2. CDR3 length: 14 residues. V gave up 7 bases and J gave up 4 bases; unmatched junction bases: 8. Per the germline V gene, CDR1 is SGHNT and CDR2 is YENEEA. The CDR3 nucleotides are TGTGCCAGCAAGGCGGGAGAGGGCCCAGATACGCAGTATTTT. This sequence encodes CASKAGEGPDTQYF. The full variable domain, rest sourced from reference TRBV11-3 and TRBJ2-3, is EAGVVQSPRYKIIEKKQPVAFWCNPISGHNTLYWYLQNLGQGPELLIRYENEEAVDDSQLPKDRFSAERLKGVDSTLKIQPAELGDSAVYLCASKAGEGPDTQYFGPGTRLTVL.

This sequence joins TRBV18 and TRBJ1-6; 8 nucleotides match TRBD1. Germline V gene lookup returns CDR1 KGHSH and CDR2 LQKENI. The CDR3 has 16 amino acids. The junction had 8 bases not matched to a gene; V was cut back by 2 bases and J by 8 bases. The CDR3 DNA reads TGTGCCAGCTCACCAGTGTGGCAGGGGGCTGATTCACCCCTCCACTTT. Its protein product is CASSPVWQGADSPLHF.

For the CDR3, the DNA is TGTGCCACCAGTGATTTCCCGGGAGGCCAAGAGACCCAGTACTTC. This codes for CATSDFPGGQETQYF. V and J are TRBV24-1 and TRBJ2-5; 7 bases align to TRBD2. Germline CDR1 and CDR2: KGHDR and SFDVKD. The CDR3 extends over 15 amino acids. The V and J ends lost 1 base and 1 base, in that order; junction bases with no gene match: 2.

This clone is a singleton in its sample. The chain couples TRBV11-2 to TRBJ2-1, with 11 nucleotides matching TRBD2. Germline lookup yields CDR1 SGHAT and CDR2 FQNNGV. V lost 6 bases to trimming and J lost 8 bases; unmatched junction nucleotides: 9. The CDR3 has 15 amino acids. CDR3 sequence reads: CASSSLAGGPHEQFF. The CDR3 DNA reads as TGTGCCAGCAGTTCCTTAGCGGGAGGGCCCCATGAGCAGTTCTTC. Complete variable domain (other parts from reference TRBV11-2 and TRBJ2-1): EAGVAQSPRYKIIEKRQSVAFWCNPISGHATLYWYQQILGQGPKLLIQFQNNGVVDDSQLPKDRFSAERLKGVDSTLKIQPAKLEDSAVYLCASSSLAGGPHEQFFGPGTRLTVL.